This T cell receptor beta chain was observed in a study of metastatic and nonmetastatic thyroid tumors (TCRdb year 2020). In terms of the full investigation: The researchers compared repertoires between peripheral blood samples and tumor or nodule tissue samples from patients with malignant or benign thyroid disease. Beyond this particular receptor, the publication reports: In both blood and tumor samples, malignant tumors were reported to have significantly higher TCR beta diversity than benign nodules.

V trim: 5 bases; J trim: 15 bases; unmatched bases: 16. There are 14 amino acids in the CDR3, from cysteine to phenylalanine inclusive. Only CDR3 DNA remains: 42 bases, in frame from the first base. Looking up the germline V gene yields CDR1 SGHNT and CDR2 YENEEA. None of the patients had been given any treatment before thyroid surgery. Using T-cell receptor beta sequencing, the researchers looked back retrospectively at clinical samples from patients, gathered between about 2011 and 2018. As to this clone: No cognate antigen has been identified for it. Within one base of it there is no much larger clone, and no base qualities were kept.

The library was built by means of PCR. The listed sequencing device is Illumina HiSeq 4000. High-throughput sequencing was used to profile the CDR3 region of the TCR beta-chain in every patient. The authors' pipeline ran thus. Drawing on CDR3 differences between clinicopathological groups, the researchers built a classifier meant to tell apart patients with distant-metastatic papillary thyroid cancer. To measure repertoire diversity the researchers used the Shannon index, while the Morisita-Horn index served to gauge how similar the tumor and blood repertoires were. The public reads were run again by TCRdb, first through fastp at Q25 and then through MiXCR, and only productive beta chains were kept. TCRdb's processing, not the authors', yielded these V and J calls. Present in this sample are approximately 30,000 clones, 16% of which were seen just once. The ten largest clones represent 3.4% of the sample.

The V and J genes are TRBV11-3 and TRBJ2-1; 7 central bases correspond to TRBD1. The sample comprised blood. The sequence came from a female donor with papillary thyroid cancer or a benign thyroid nodule (not recorded which). Some clones in this sample may be carry-over from other donors' samples. The sequence in DNA is TGTGCCAGCAGCGAACGGACAGGACCCACAAACTCGTTCTTC. Translated, it reads CASSERTGPTNSFF.